The clone carrying this T cell receptor beta chain was seen a few times. Its antigen is unidentified. The sample originates from a study of molecular identifiers for immune sequencing clone quantification. Previously published methods and listed TCR primers were used for the bulk TCR libraries. One entry per CDR3 protein, called by TCRdb with MiXCR from the PCR reads. The profile shows more than 85,000 distinct CDR3 sequences, 30% to 45% of them singletons. For naive CD8 T cells, sorting used the CD8+CD4-CCR7+CD45RA+ phenotype. Study results and limitations: Whereas clones above 20 RNA copies held under 1% of naive-cell molecules, they held over 97% of effector molecules. Spiked-in Jurkat TCR RNA corresponding to one cell was reported as detectable against 750,000 to 1,000,000 naive cells.

The V gene's germline CDR1 is MNHEY and CDR2 SMNVEV (reference sequence). The CDR3 runs to 14 residues. The V and J ends lost 8 bases and 2 bases, in that order; junction bases with no gene match: 9. The sample comprised naive CD8+ T cells from blood, with Jurkat cell RNA spiked in. The subset denotes: FACS-sorted CD8+CD4-CCR7+CD45RA+ naive T cells. The chain has TRBV27 and TRBJ2-7; 7 positions agree with TRBD2. The sequence was obtained from a human donor in good health. Some libraries in this study had Jurkat cell RNA spiked in. Here the CDR3 reads CASGDLAAAYEQYF. Here the CDR3 DNA reads TGTGCCAGCGGCGATCTAGCGGCGGCCTACGAGCAGTACTTC.